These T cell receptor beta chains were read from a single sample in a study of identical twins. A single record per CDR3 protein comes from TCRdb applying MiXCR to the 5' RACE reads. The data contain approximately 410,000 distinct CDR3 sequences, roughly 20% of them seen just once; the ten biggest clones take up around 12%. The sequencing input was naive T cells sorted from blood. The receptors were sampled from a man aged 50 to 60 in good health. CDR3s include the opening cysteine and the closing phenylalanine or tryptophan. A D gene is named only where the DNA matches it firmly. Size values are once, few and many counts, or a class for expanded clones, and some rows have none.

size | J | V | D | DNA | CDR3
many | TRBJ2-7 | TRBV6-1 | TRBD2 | TGTGCCAGCAGTGCCCGGATCGGGACTAGCGGCACTAGGGAGCAGTACTTC | CASSARIGTSGTREQYF
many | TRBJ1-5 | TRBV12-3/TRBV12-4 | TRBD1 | TGTGCCAGCAGTTTAGGGGTCAGGGGGCGTCAGCCCCAGCATTTT | CASSLGVRGRQPQHF
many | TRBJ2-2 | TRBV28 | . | TGTGCCAGCAGTGTTTATGGAGCAGGGAACACCGGGGAGCTGTTTTTT | CASSVYGAGNTGELFF
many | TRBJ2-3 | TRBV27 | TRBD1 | TGTGCCAGCAGCCAGGGGGTGAGCACAGATACGCAGTATTTT | CASSQGVSTDTQYF
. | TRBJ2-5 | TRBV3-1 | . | TGTGCCAGCAGCCATCGGACAGTCCAAGAGACCCAGTACTTC | CASSHRTVQETQYF
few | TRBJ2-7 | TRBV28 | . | TGTGCCAGCAGTACGGGACCCAGGCAGTACTTC | CASSTGPRQYF
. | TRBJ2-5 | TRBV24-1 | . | TGTGCCACCAGCTCGAGGGGGGGGGACTCGAAACAAGAGACCCAGTACTTC | CATSSRGGDSKQETQYF
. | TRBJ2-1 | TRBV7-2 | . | TGTGCCAGCAGCTCTTCCGGGACCTGGCAGGGGAATGAGCAGTTCTTC | CASSSSGTWQGNEQFF
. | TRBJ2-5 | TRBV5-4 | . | TGTGCCAGCAGCTTGGGCGGGCTGGCCATAGAAGAGACCCAGTACTTC | CASSLGGLAIEETQYF
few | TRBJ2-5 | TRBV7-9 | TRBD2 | TGTGCCAGCAGAAGGGGCCAAAGCGGGAGCCCAGAGACCCAGTACTTC | CASRRGQSGSPETQYF
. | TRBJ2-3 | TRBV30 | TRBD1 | TGTGCCTGGAGTCCAAACACAGGGGCAGATACGCAGTATTTT | CAWSPNTGADTQYF
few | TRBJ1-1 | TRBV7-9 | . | TGTGCCAGCAGCCCTAACTTGGTCGGGGCTTTCTTT | CASSPNLVGAFF
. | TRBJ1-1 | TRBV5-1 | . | TGCGCCAGCAGCTTGGTTCGGCAGGGGACTGAAGCTTTCTTT | CASSLVRQGTEAFF
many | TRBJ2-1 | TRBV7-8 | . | TGTGCCAGCAGCTTAGCGCGAACTACGAACAATGAGCAGTTCTTC | CASSLARTTNNEQFF
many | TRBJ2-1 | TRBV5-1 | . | TGCGCCAGCAGCTTGGCCGGGAATGAGCAGTTCTTC | CASSLAGNEQFF
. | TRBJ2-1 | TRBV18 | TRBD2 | TGTGCCAGCTCACCACGCGGGGGGGGAGGTGGCTACAATGAGCAGTTCTTC | CASSPRGGGGGYNEQFF
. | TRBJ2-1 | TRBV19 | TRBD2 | TGTGCCAGTAGTATTATAACTAGCGGGACTTACAATGAGCAGTTCTTC | CASSIITSGTYNEQFF
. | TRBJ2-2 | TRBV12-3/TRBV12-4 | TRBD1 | TGTGCCAGCAGACACCGAAAAAGGGACAGGGGTACCGGGGAGCTGTTTTTT | CASRHRKRDRGTGELFF
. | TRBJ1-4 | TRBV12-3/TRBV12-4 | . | TGTGCCAGCAGTGTCAGAGGGATAGGGGATGAAAAACTGTTTTTT | CASSVRGIGDEKLFF
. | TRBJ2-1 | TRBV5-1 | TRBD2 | TGCGCCAGCAGCCCCGGACTAGATATCGATGAGCAGTTCTTC | CASSPGLDIDEQFF
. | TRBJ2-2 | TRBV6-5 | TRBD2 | TGTGCCAGCAGTTTCCCCGGGACTAGCGGGGCGAACACCGGGGAGCTGTTTTTT | CASSFPGTSGANTGELFF
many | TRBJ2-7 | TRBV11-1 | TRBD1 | TGTGCCAGCAGCCCTGCCCGGACAGGGTTCTACGAGCAGTACTTC | CASSPARTGFYEQYF
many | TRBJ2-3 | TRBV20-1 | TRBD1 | TGCAGTGCTCTTGGACAGGGGGCAGATACGCAGTATTTT | CSALGQGADTQYF
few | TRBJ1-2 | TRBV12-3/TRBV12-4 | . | TGTGCCAGCAGTTTAAGTTCGACCTATGGCTACACCTTC | CASSLSSTYGYTF
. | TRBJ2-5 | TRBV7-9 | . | TGTGCCAGCAGCTTCCAGGGAGTGGAAGAGACCCAGTACTTC | CASSFQGVEETQYF
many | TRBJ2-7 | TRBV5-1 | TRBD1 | TGCGCCAGCAGCTTGTCCGGGGACAGCACCTACGAGCAGTACTTC | CASSLSGDSTYEQYF
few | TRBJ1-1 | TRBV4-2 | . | TGTGCCAGCAGCCAAGATACCTTGTTGAACACTGAAGCTTTCTTT | CASSQDTLLNTEAFF
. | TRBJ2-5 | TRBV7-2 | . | TGTGCCAGCAGCTTAATGCTAGGGACCGAGACCCAGTACTTC | CASSLMLGTETQYF
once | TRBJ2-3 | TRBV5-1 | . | TGCGCCAGCAGCTGGAGCGTTAGCGCGGCAGATACGCAGTATTTT | CASSWSVSAADTQYF
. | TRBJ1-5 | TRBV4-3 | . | TGCGCCAGCAGCCAACGAATTCCAGATACGCAGCATTTT | CASSQRIPDTQHF
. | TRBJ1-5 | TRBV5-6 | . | TGTGCCAGCAGCTTGGGGGCGGGTGGCAATCAGCCCCAGCATTTT | CASSLGAGGNQPQHF
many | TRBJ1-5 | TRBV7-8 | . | TGTGCCAGCAGCCTTAGTAGGGGGGGGCCCGATTTAGGTAGCAATCAGCCCCAGCATTTT | CASSLSRGGPDLGSNQPQHF
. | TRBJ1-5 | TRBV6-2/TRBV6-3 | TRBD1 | TGTGCCAGCAGTTACAGGGGACAGGTCTACAATCAGCCCCAGCATTTT | CASSYRGQVYNQPQHF
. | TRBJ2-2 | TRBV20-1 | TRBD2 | TGCAGTGCTAGAGATTTCAGCGGGGGGCCGGGCGGGGAGCTGTTTTTT | CSARDFSGGPGGELFF
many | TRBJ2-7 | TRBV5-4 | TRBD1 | TGTGCCAGCAGCTTGGCGACCGGGACAGGGGGCGCGTACGAGCAGTACTTC | CASSLATGTGGAYEQYF
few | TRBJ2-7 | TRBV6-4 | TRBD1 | TGTGCCAGCAGTGTGTTTATCGGACAGGGGCGCCAGCAGTACTTC | CASSVFIGQGRQQYF
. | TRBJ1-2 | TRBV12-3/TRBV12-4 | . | TGTGCCAGCAGCTTCCACCGCGGTAACTATGGCTACACCTTC | CASSFHRGNYGYTF
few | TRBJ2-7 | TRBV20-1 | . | TGCAGTGCTTTCAACGGGGACTCCTACGAGCAGTACTTC | CSAFNGDSYEQYF
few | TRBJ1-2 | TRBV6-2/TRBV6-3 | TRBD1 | TGTGCCAGCAGCCCTACCGTAGAGGGACAGCTGAGTAACTATGGCTACACCTTC | CASSPTVEGQLSNYGYTF
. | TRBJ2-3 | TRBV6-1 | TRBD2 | TGTGCCAGCACCCCAGAGCGGGAGCGGTCGTATACGCAGTATTTT | CASTPERERSYTQYF
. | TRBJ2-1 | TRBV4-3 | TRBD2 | TGCGCCAGCAGCCGGGGACTAGCGGGAGGGAATGAGCAGTTCTTC | CASSRGLAGGNEQFF
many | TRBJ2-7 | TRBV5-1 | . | TGCGCCAGCAGCAGAGACAGCACCTACGAGCAGTACTTC | CASSRDSTYEQYF
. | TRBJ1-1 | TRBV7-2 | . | TGTGCCAGCAGCTTAGATTCCGCTATAAACACTGAAGCTTCCTTT | CASSLDSAINTEASF
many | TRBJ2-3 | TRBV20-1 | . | TGCAGTGCTAGAGAGACAGCCACTTCTCTTAGCACAGATACGCAGTATTTT | CSARETATSLSTDTQYF
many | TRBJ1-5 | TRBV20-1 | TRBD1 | TGCAGTGCGAGGGGGCCCCAGGGGGGCAATCAGCCCCAGCATTTT | CSARGPQGGNQPQHF
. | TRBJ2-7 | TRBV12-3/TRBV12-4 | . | TGTGCCAGCAGTCCCATCTACGAGCAGTACTTC | CASSPIYEQYF
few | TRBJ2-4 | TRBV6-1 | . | TGTGCCAGCAGCTCTGGCTTACCTTGGGCCAAAAACATTCAGTACTTC | CASSSGLPWAKNIQYF
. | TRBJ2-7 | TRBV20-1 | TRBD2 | TGCAGTGCTAGAGATCTTTACGGGAGGGCCCTCGGCGAGCAGTACTTC | CSARDLYGRALGEQYF
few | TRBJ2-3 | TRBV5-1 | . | TGCGCCAGCAGCTTGAGGGGCAGGATAAGCACAGATACGCAGTATTTT | CASSLRGRISTDTQYF
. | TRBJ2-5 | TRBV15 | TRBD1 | TGTGCCACCAGTAATACCGGGACAGGATCCCAAGAGACCCAGTACTTC | CATSNTGTGSQETQYF
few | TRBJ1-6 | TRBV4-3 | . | TGCGCCAGCAGCCAAGAAGGGGGGGAGAAGCGGCACTCACCCCTCCACTTT | CASSQEGGEKRHSPLHF
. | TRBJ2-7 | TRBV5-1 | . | TGCGCCAGCAGCTTGGTACGGGACGACGAGCAGTACTTC | CASSLVRDDEQYF
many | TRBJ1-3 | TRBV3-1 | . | TGTGCCAGCAGCCAAAACACCCCCAGCTCTGGAAACACCATATATTTT | CASSQNTPSSGNTIYF
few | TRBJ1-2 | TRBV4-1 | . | TGCGCCAGCAGGCCCTACGGGGACTTCGAGAATGGCTACACCTTC | CASRPYGDFENGYTF
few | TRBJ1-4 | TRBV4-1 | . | TGCGCCAGCAGCCAAGATCGAATCGGACAGTATAATGAAAAACTGTTTTTT | CASSQDRIGQYNEKLFF
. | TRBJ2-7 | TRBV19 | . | TGTGCCAGTAGTATAGAGACAGTTATATGGAACTACGAGCAGTACTTC | CASSIETVIWNYEQYF
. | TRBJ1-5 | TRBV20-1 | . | TGCAGTGCTAGACACCAGCGAGGTCAGCCCCAGCATTTT | CSARHQRGQPQHF